These 25 T cell receptor beta chains were all obtained from the same sample, sequenced in a study of blood T cell repertoires in COVID-19. Some clones are missing from TCRdb's copy, which holds only in-frame ones; the method was immunoSEQ multiplex PCR. The table lists 200,000 or so clones, 65% to 90% of them singletons. The specimen sequenced was peripheral blood. Every receptor here comes from a man in his forties or fifties who had recovered from COVID-19.

CDR3 DNA: TGTGCCAGCCGGCGGGTGAGCGGCACAGATACGCAGTATTTT. It encodes CASRRVSGTDTQYF. The chain uses TRBV19 and TRBJ2-3, with D maybe TRBD2 (5 bases). The V end was cut by 9 bases, the J end by 1 base, with 14 bases between. In germline, CDR1 is LNHDA, CDR2 SQIVND (reference sequence). The CDR3 is 14 residues long.

The chain links TRBV7-2 to TRBJ1-2; 7 bases fit TRBD1. V trimming: 1 base; J trimming: 1 base; junction bases outside the gene matches: 3. The length of the CDR3 is 15 residues. The germline V gene encodes CDR1 SGHTA and CDR2 FQGNSA. The CDR3 sequence: CASSLVGGVNYGYTF. Here the CDR3 DNA reads TGTGCCAGCAGCTTAGTAGGGGGCGTTAACTATGGCTACACCTTC.

The J gene is TRBJ1-1, the V gene TRBV7-2; 10 bases map to TRBD1. This CDR3 region has 16 residues. From germline, CDR1 is SGHTA and CDR2 FQGNSA. Germline trimming cut 2 bases from V and 1 base from J; bases unmatched to any gene: 4. The CDR3: CASSLWDRGANTEAFF. The CDR3 DNA reads TGTGCCAGCAGCTTATGGGACAGGGGAGCGAACACTGAAGCTTTCTTT.

This chain uses TRBV7-2 with TRBJ1-5; 7 bases align to TRBD1. J gave up 3 bases and V 3 bases, and 11 bases lay outside the gene matches. This CDR3 has 17 amino acids. Germline V lookup: CDR1 SGHTA, CDR2 FQGNSA. Here the CDR3 reads CASSFNGDRALNQPQHF. The DNA of the CDR3 is TGTGCCAGCAGCTTTAATGGAGACAGGGCCCTCAATCAGCCCCAGCATTTT. Filled out from reference TRBV7-2 and TRBJ1-5, the complete variable domain reads GAGVSQSPSNKVTEKGKDVELRCDPISGHTALYWYRQSLGQGLEFLIYFQGNSAPDKSGLPSDRFSAERTGGSVSTLTIQRTQQEDSAVYLCASSFNGDRALNQPQHFGDGTRLSIL.

DNA of the CDR3: TGTGCCAGCAGCGGCGTAGCGACCGGGACAGGCGTCAACTATGGCTACACCTTC. Translated, it gives CASSGVATGTGVNYGYTF. The chain employs TRBV6-2 or TRBV6-3 and TRBJ1-2; 8 nucleotides agree with TRBD1. Germline V gives CDR1 MNHEY, CDR2 SVGEGT. CDR3 length: 18 amino acids. V was clipped by 6 bases and J by 2 bases; unmatched bases: 17.

The rearrangement uses TRBV7-9 and TRBJ1-2, with TRBD1 identical over 7 bases. Germline CDR1 SEHNR, CDR2 FQNEAQ (reference sequence). V lost 5 bases and J lost 6; bases outside the gene matches: 15. The CDR3 has 16 residues. Here the CDR3 reads CASSPLWGRGLDGYTF. In DNA, the CDR3 is TGTGCCAGCAGCCCCCTTTGGGGCAGGGGGTTAGATGGCTACACCTTC. The variable domain in full, completed from reference TRBV7-9 and TRBJ1-2, reads DTGVSQNPRHKITKRGQNVTFRCDPISEHNRLYWYRQTLGQGPEFLTYFQNEAQLEKSRLLSDRFSAERPKGSFSTLEIQRTEQGDSAMYLCASSPLWGRGLDGYTFGSGTRLTVV.

V usage is TRBV19 and J usage is TRBJ2-1; D gene ambiguous. The CDR3 is 14 amino acids. Per the germline V gene, CDR1 is LNHDA and CDR2 is SQIVND (reference sequence). Trimming removed 3 bases from V and 2 bases from J, with 8 bases in between. This chain's CDR3 is CASSIQAAYNEQFF. Here the CDR3 DNA reads TGTGCCAGTAGTATCCAGGCCGCCTACAATGAGCAGTTCTTC.

The chain is built from TRBV3-1 (or the pseudogene TRBV3-2) and TRBJ1-1; perhaps TRBD1 as D (6 bases). CDR3 length: 13 amino acids. Between the trimmed V and J ends, which lost 2 bases and 6 bases, there was a span of 10 bases. Germline-derived CDR1 and CDR2 are LGHDT and YNNKEL (reference sequence). CDR3 sequence reads: CASSQNRAAEAFF. The CDR3 coding sequence is TGTGCCAGCAGCCAAAACAGGGCCGCTGAAGCTTTCTTT.

The chain joins TRBV5-1 to TRBJ1-6; D remains ambiguous. Between the trimmed V and J ends, which lost 1 base and 6 bases, there was a span of 14 bases. Germline CDR1 is SGHRS and CDR2 is YFSETQ. The length of the CDR3 is 16 residues. The CDR3 DNA reads as TGCGCCAGCAGCTTGTGGCCCTTCCCTTCTAATTCACCCCTCCACTTT. Its translation: CASSLWPFPSNSPLHF.

This clone was observed many times. The chain is built from TRBV7-9 and TRBJ2-5, with 14 bases identical to TRBD2. Unmatched junction bases numbered 10, after V lost 4 bases and J lost 3 bases. Germline V gene data show CDR1 as SEHNR and CDR2 as FQNEAQ (reference sequence). CDR3 length: 18 amino acids. In DNA, the CDR3 is TGTGCCAGCAGCTCCGGGACTAGCGGGAGATCTAGTGAAGAGACCCAGTACTTC. Its protein product is CASSSGTSGRSSEETQYF. Full variable domain (outside the CDR3, taken from reference TRBV7-9 and TRBJ2-5): DTGVSQNPRHKITKRGQNVTFRCDPISEHNRLYWYRQTLGQGPEFLTYFQNEAQLEKSRLLSDRFSAERPKGSFSTLEIQRTEQGDSAMYLCASSSGTSGRSSEETQYFGPGTRLLVL.

This chain links TRBV12-3 or TRBV12-4 with TRBJ2-7; D is possibly TRBD1 (5 bases). This CDR3 is built from 13 residues. V was trimmed by 6 bases and J by 2 bases, leaving 11 bases between them. CDR3 DNA: TGTGCCAGCAGGGCGTGGGGCACCTACGAGCAGTACTTC. It specifies CASRAWGTYEQYF.

The chain joins TRBV7-9 to TRBJ1-1; TRBD1 matches at 8 bases. After removal of 5 bases from V and 2 bases from J, the junction contained 7 bases not matched to a gene. This CDR3 contains 15 residues. Germline V lookup: CDR1 SEHNR, CDR2 FQNEAQ (reference sequence). The CDR3 is CASSPGDRINTEAFF. DNA of the CDR3: TGTGCCAGCAGCCCGGGGGACAGGATCAACACTGAAGCTTTCTTT.

This chain links TRBV3-1 (or the pseudogene TRBV3-2) with TRBJ2-5, with 9 bases matching TRBD1. The germline gives CDR1 LGHDT, CDR2 YNNKEL (reference sequence). The V gene end was trimmed by 3 bases and the J gene end by 1 base; junction bases not matched to a gene: 15. The CDR3 has 19 amino acids. The CDR3 bases are TGTGCCAGCAGCCACCAGAACAGGGGACAGGGATGGGGCCAAGAGACCCAGTACTTC. Encoded protein: CASSHQNRGQGWGQETQYF.

This clone was found once. V is TRBV6-4 and J is TRBJ2-2, with 9 nucleotides matching TRBD2. J was trimmed by 4 bases and V by 4 bases; bases with no gene match: 10. The CDR3 covers 17 residues. Germline V gene sequence: CDR1 MRHNA, CDR2 SNTAGT. The CDR3 DNA reads as TGTGCCAGCAGTGTTGCTAGCGGGATGGCGGGCACCGGGGAGCTGTTTTTT. Translation: CASSVASGMAGTGELFF.

The chain couples TRBV4-3 to TRBJ2-1; 10 bases align to TRBD2. Germline assignment: CDR1 LGHNA and CDR2 YSLEER. With 0 bases clipped from V and 8 bases from J, the junction kept 7 bases outside the gene matches. The CDR3 runs 16 residues. The CDR3 bases are TGCGCCAGCAGCCAAGAGGTAGCGGGGGGTTTTCATGAGCAGTTCTTC. Its translation: CASSQEVAGGFHEQFF.

The chain recombines TRBV18 with TRBJ1-1; 9 positions agree with TRBD1. V shed 0 bases, J shed 1 base, and the junction held 15 bases outside the gene matches. The germline CDR1 and CDR2 sequences are KGHSH and LQKENI. The CDR3 extends over 20 amino acids. The CDR3 DNA follows: TGTGCCAGCTCACCACCGCGACGCAGACAGGGGGGAAATGGGAACACTGAAGCTTTCTTT. Translating gives CASSPPRRRQGGNGNTEAFF.

The chain links TRBV2 to TRBJ1-2, with TRBD1 matching 9 bases. Germline CDR1 reads SNHLY; CDR2 reads FYNNEI. The trim removed 6 bases at V and 4 bases at J, leaving 6 bases unmatched. CDR3 length: 14 amino acids. The CDR3 sequence: CASSSGTGPYGYTF. CDR3 DNA sequence: TGTGCCAGCAGCTCCGGGACAGGGCCCTATGGCTACACCTTC. Looking up the rest from reference TRBV2 and TRBJ1-2 gives the full variable domain: EPEVTQTPSHQVTQMGQEVILRCVPISNHLYFYWYRQILGQKVEFLVSFYNNEISEKSEIFDDQFSVERPDGSNFTLKIRSTKLEDSAMYFCASSSGTGPYGYTFGSGTRLTVV.

The chain is built from TRBV7-2 and TRBJ2-5; 14 bases align to TRBD2. Germline values: CDR1 SGHTA, CDR2 FQGNSA. This CDR3 has 15 amino acids. With V trimmed by 3 bases and J by 5 bases, 2 bases remained unmatched. DNA of the CDR3: TGTGCCAGCAGCTTGGGACTAGCGGGGGTCGAGACCCAGTACTTC. Translating gives CASSLGLAGVETQYF.

The chain uses TRBV24-1 and TRBJ2-1; D gene uncertain. V was shortened by 3 bases and J by 8 bases, with 10 bases between the two germline ends. The CDR3 is 13 amino acids. The germline CDR1 and CDR2 sequences are KGHDR and SFDVKD. The CDR3 region is CATSDGSLDEQFF. Here the CDR3 DNA reads TGTGCCACCAGTGATGGCTCTCTTGATGAGCAGTTCTTC.

This clone has just one count. V usage is TRBV6-6 and J usage is TRBJ1-6, with a weak D call TRBD1 (6 bases). V gave up 4 bases and J gave up 0 bases, with 7 bases separating them. The CDR3 is 15 residues long. Germline-derived CDR1 and CDR2 are MNHNY and SVGAGI (reference sequence). CDR3 nucleotides: TGTGCCAGCAGTTTACAGGGCTCCTATAATTCACCCCTCCACTTT. Translated, it gives CASSLQGSYNSPLHF.

This chain connects TRBV5-6 to TRBJ2-3; 10 bases are a match to TRBD2. Germline V lookup: CDR1 SGHDT, CDR2 YYEEEE. Unmatched junction bases numbered 4, after V lost 7 bases and J lost 2 bases. This CDR3 has 14 residues. CDR3 sequence: CASATSGYTDTQYF. CDR3 DNA sequence: TGTGCCAGCGCGACTAGCGGGTACACAGATACGCAGTATTTT.

The CDR3 DNA reads TGCGCCAGCAGCTCTAGTGCCGGGAAGAAGTCATTGTACAATGAGCAGTTCTTC. Its protein is CASSSSAGKKSLYNEQFF. The rearrangement links TRBV4-3 to TRBJ2-1, with D perhaps TRBD2 (5 bases). The V end lost 5 bases, the J end lost 4 bases, and 24 bases lay between the germline ends. In germline, CDR1 is LGHNA, CDR2 YSLEER. This CDR3 has 18 amino acids.

The chain combines TRBV19 with TRBJ2-3; 11 bases are shared with TRBD2. V was pared by 3 bases and J by 1 base, with 9 bases of the junction left unmatched. Germline loops: CDR1 LNHDA, CDR2 SQIVND (reference sequence). This CDR3 comprises 18 residues. The CDR3 sequence is CASSISSGGELGTDTQYF. The CDR3 DNA reads as TGTGCCAGTAGTATTAGTAGCGGGGGGGAGTTGGGCACAGATACGCAGTATTTT.

The CDR3 spells CASSLVASANYGYTF. In nucleotides, the CDR3 is TGCGCCAGCAGCTTGGTAGCCTCAGCTAACTATGGCTACACCTTC. The chain is built from TRBV5-1 and TRBJ1-2; D not certain. The CDR3 sequence is 15 residues long. Trimming took 0 bases from V and 0 from J, leaving 9 bases between them. The V gene's germline CDR1 is SGHRS and CDR2 YFSETQ.

V and J are TRBV7-2 and TRBJ1-2, with 9 bases aligning to TRBD1. The CDR3 is made up of 13 amino acids. After removal of 4 bases from V and 7 bases from J, the junction contained 4 bases not matched to a gene. Germline assignment: CDR1 SGHTA and CDR2 FQGNSA. In nucleotides, the CDR3 is TGTGCCAGCAGCTGGGACAGGGAAGGTGGCTACACCTTC. Protein sequence: CASSWDREGGYTF. Full variable domain (rest looked up from reference TRBV7-2 and TRBJ1-2): GAGVSQSPSNKVTEKGKDVELRCDPISGHTALYWYRQSLGQGLEFLIYFQGNSAPDKSGLPSDRFSAERTGGSVSTLTIQRTQQEDSAVYLCASSWDREGGYTFGSGTRLTVV.